This TCR beta chain was profiled in a study of shared clonotypes between healthy human individuals. The table came from immunoSEQ multiplex PCR; TCRdb's copy has only in-frame clones and leaves some out. Of approximately 1.4 million clones listed, 95% to 99% are singletons. In the CD4+ fraction, cells were divided into CD45RA+ naive and CD45RA-negative memory subsets. What was sequenced was naive CD4+ T cells sorted from blood. Subset of the sample: CD45RA+ positively selected. The TCR sequence derives from a man younger than 45 in good health.

The CDR3 coding sequence is TGTGCCAGCAGCTTAGCGAGGACATCTGAGCAGTACTTC. Translated: CASSLARTSEQYF. The chain couples TRBV7-8 to TRBJ2-7, with D possibly TRBD1 on 5 matching bases. V dropped 0 bases and J dropped 7 bases, with 10 bases sitting between them. This CDR3 has 13 amino acids. CDR1 is SGHVS, CDR2 FQNEAQ, per germline.